Below are 15 T cell receptor beta chains sequenced from a single sample in a study of CD8+CD57+ T cells in acquired aplastic anemia. For CDR3 and TCR beta VDJ profiling, genomic DNA was the template used. From the reads, TCRdb called clonotypes with MiXCR, one entry per CDR3 protein. This sample carries about 270,000 distinct CDR3 sequences, approximately 55% of them seen once, and the ten largest clones take 6.5% to 10%. The sequenced sample was sorted CD4+, CD8+, or CD8+CD57+ T cells (not recorded which) from PBMCs. These receptors were collected from a human donor with severe aplastic anemia or a healthy control (not recorded which).

The chain combines TRBV7-2 with TRBJ2-1, with 14 bases aligning to TRBD2. Germline values: CDR1 SGHTA, CDR2 FQGNSA. V was clipped by 1 base and J by 10 bases; unmatched bases: 15. The length of the CDR3 is 19 residues. DNA for the CDR3: TGTGCCAGCAGCTTAGGTCGTCGACTAGCGGGGGGGGCATCTGGGGAGCAGTTCTTC. This sequence encodes CASSLGRRLAGGASGEQFF.

Comments on this clonotype: Just one base apart from a much larger clone, this may be a read error. V usage is TRBV30 and J usage is TRBJ1-1; D remains ambiguous. V lost 1 base, J lost 2 bases, and 11 bases lay in between. This CDR3 spans 14 amino acids. Looked up from germline, CDR1 is GTSNPN and CDR2 is SVGIG (reference sequence). The CDR3 coding sequence is TGTGCCTGGAGTGCTCCGGCGGCTAACACTGAAGCTTTCTTT. As protein: CAWSAPAANTEAFF.

The chain uses TRBV7-2 and TRBJ2-7; 7 positions agree with TRBD1. The CDR3 is 15 residues long. The germline CDR1 and CDR2 sequences are SGHTA and FQGNSA. Trimming took 4 bases from V and 1 from J; bases not matched to a gene: 7. The CDR3 here is CASSSRQGLSYEQYF. The CDR3 DNA reads as TGTGCCAGCAGCTCTCGACAGGGCCTGTCCTACGAGCAGTACTTC.

There are many counts of this clonotype. The chain couples TRBV20-1 to TRBJ1-5; TRBD1 matches at 7 bases. Germline CDR1 DFQATT, CDR2 SNEGSKA (reference sequence). The CDR3 runs 14 residues. J gave up 2 bases and V 6 bases, and 7 bases lay outside the gene matches. CDR3 loop: CSATGAGGNQPQHF. In nucleotides, the CDR3 is TGCAGTGCCACAGGGGCAGGGGGCAATCAGCCCCAGCATTTT.

V gene TRBV24-1 combines with J gene TRBJ2-5, with D possibly being TRBD1 or TRBD2 (5 bases each). CDR3 length equals 14 residues. V lost 3 bases, J lost 5 bases, and 12 bases lay in between. Germline CDR1 reads KGHDR; CDR2 reads SFDVKD. Here the CDR3 reads CATSDTGTFETQYF. The CDR3 DNA reads as TGTGCCACCAGTGATACCGGGACGTTTGAGACCCAGTACTTC.

This clonotype was seen a single time. CDR3 loop: CASSETLAGGSDTQYF. DNA for the CDR3: TGCGCCAGCAGTGAAACCCTAGCGGGAGGGTCAGATACGCAGTATTTT. This rearrangement joins TRBV10-1 to TRBJ2-3, with 12 positions matching TRBD2. This CDR3 has 16 amino acids. Germline V gene sequence: CDR1 WNHNN, CDR2 SYGVQD (reference sequence). The V gene end was trimmed by 3 bases and the J gene end by 4 bases; junction bases not matched to a gene: 5.

The table lists this clonotype with many counts. The chain's CDR3 is CASSLGKGVETQYF. The CDR3 DNA sequence: TGTGCCAGCAGCTTGGGCAAAGGAGTAGAGACCCAGTACTTC. The chain is built from TRBV7-8 and TRBJ2-5; D not certain. There are 14 residues in the CDR3. V dropped 3 bases and J dropped 4 bases, with 12 bases sitting between them. CDR1 is SGHVS, CDR2 FQNEAQ, per germline.

V gene TRBV15 combines with J gene TRBJ1-4; possible D gene TRBD1, 6 bases. The CDR3 has 14 residues. Trimming shortened V by 5 bases and J by 4 bases, and 11 bases separated the two germline ends. Germline assignment: CDR1 LNHNV and CDR2 YYDKDF (reference sequence). The CDR3 region has the DNA TGTGCCACCAGCCCCCGACAGGATAATGAAAAACTGTTTTTT. It codes for CATSPRQDNEKLFF.

This clonotype has ten or more counts. The CDR3 loop reads CASSLNSDTEAFF. The CDR3 nucleotides are TGTGCCAGCAGCTTAAATTCGGACACTGAAGCTTTCTTT. The chain employs TRBV7-3 and TRBJ1-1; D remains ambiguous. This CDR3 region has 13 residues. V dropped 1 base and J dropped 3 bases, with 6 bases sitting between them. Germline values: CDR1 SGHTA, CDR2 FQGTGA.

This clonotype was picked up a small number of times. This may stem from a read error, because a much larger clone lies one nucleotide away. The chain employs TRBV6-5 and TRBJ2-5, with 9 bases aligning to TRBD2. Germline CDR1 is MNHEY and CDR2 is SVGAGI. This CDR3 is built from 16 residues. J gave up 6 bases and V 5 bases, and 13 bases lay outside the gene matches. The CDR3 is CASSPRRAGGLQTQYF. The CDR3, as DNA: TGTGCCAGCAGTCCTAGACGAGCGGGGGGTTTGCAGACCCAGTACTTC.

This chain uses TRBV10-1 with TRBJ2-1; TRBD2 aligns across 16 bases. The CDR3 contains 16 residues. The V gene end was trimmed by 6 bases and the J gene end by 8 bases; junction bases not matched to a gene: 7. CDR1 is WNHNN and CDR2 is SYGVQD in the germline V gene (reference sequence). CDR3 nucleotides: TGCGCCAGCAGGCCGGGACTAGCGGGGGGGCCCGATGAGCAGTTCTTC. Encoded protein: CASRPGLAGGPDEQFF.

The table lists this clonotype with a few counts. The chain has TRBV19 and TRBJ1-1; 12 bases map to TRBD1. CDR1 is LNHDA, CDR2 SQIVND, per germline (reference sequence). The CDR3 extends over 15 amino acids. V was pared by 7 bases and J by 5 bases, with 8 bases of the junction left unmatched. CDR3 loop: CASKEGQGAGTEAFF. DNA for the CDR3: TGTGCCAGTAAAGAGGGACAGGGGGCCGGAACTGAAGCTTTCTTT. The full variable domain, completed using reference TRBV19 and TRBJ1-1, is DGGITQSPKYLFRKEGQNVTLSCEQNLNHDAMYWYRQDPGQGLRLIYYSQIVNDFQKGDIAEGYSVSREKKESFPLTVTSAQKNPTAFYLCASKEGQGAGTEAFFGQGTRLTVV.

The gene calls are TRBV7-8 and TRBJ2-7, with TRBD1 identical over 7 bases. This CDR3 comprises 13 residues. After removal of 5 bases from V and 5 bases from J, the junction contained 6 bases not matched to a gene. The germline V gene has CDR1 SGHVS and CDR2 FQNEAQ. CDR3 sequence (DNA): TGTGCCAGCAGCCCTGGGACAGCCCACGAGCAGTACTTC. Translation gives CASSPGTAHEQYF.

This clonotype has a handful of counts. The chain recombines TRBV5-8 with TRBJ1-4; D unresolved. Germline CDR1 SGHTS, CDR2 YDEGEE. CDR3 length: 13 amino acids. Trimming shortened V by 0 bases and J by 3 bases, and 3 bases separated the two germline ends. The CDR3 here is CASSLEPNEKLFF. The CDR3 DNA follows: TGTGCCAGCAGCTTGGAGCCTAATGAAAAACTGTTTTTT. The whole variable domain, filled in from reference TRBV5-8 and TRBJ1-4, reads EAGVTQSPTHLIKTRGQQATLRCSPISGHTSVYWYQQALGLGLQFLLWYDEGEERNRGNFPPRFSGRQFPNYSSELNVNALELEDSALYLCASSLEPNEKLFFGSGTQLSVL.

The chain uses TRBV7-2 and TRBJ2-1, with no clear D. Germline values: CDR1 SGHTA, CDR2 FQGNSA. The CDR3 loop spans 15 amino acids. V was pared by 0 bases and J by 2 bases, with 8 bases between. CDR3 in amino acids: CASSLAPGPYNEQFF. In nucleotides, the CDR3 is TGTGCCAGCAGCTTAGCCCCAGGCCCCTACAATGAGCAGTTCTTC.